The T cell receptor beta chain under discussion was sequenced for a study of cytomegalovirus exposure and HLA in healthy donors. General study findings and limits: A later analysis revealed that TCR association rates differed between HLA loci, peaking at DRB1 and bottoming out at HLA-C. Within an earlier analysis, most TCR beta V segments proved productive either about 90% or about 30% of the time. 16,951 TCR beta sequences were associated with HLA alleles at 0.05 false discovery rate in a later analysis.

There are 14 residues in the CDR3. J gave up 5 bases and V 7 bases, and 9 bases lay outside the gene matches. CDR1 and CDR2 from the germline V gene are MNHEY and SMNVEV (reference sequence). The PCR contained 60 Vbeta and 13 Jbeta primers. Measured with immunoSEQ multiplex PCR; TCRdb has only the in-frame clones, and not every one. Of about 97,000 clones listed, 76% are singletons. A remark on this clone: Its specificity is unknown.

This TCR was recovered from a man aged 40-49 years in good health and CMV-seronegative. This chain uses TRBV27 with TRBJ1-1; 8 nucleotides match TRBD1. The sequenced sample consisted of PBMCs. CDR3 region: CASNLQGAKTEAFF. CDR3 nucleotide sequence: TGTGCCAGCAATCTGCAGGGGGCGAAGACTGAAGCTTTCTTT.